The 14 T cell receptor beta chains listed next were all sequenced from one sample in a study of blood T cell repertoires in COVID-19. TCRdb's table, derived via immunoSEQ multiplex PCR, lists solely in-frame clones and lacks some. The sample holds 140,000 to 150,000 clones; around 83% are singletons and the top ten take about 2.5%. What was sequenced was peripheral blood. Source of these receptors: a human donor with acute or convalescent COVID-19. The donor label of this sample is uncertain.

The chain is built from TRBV10-3 and TRBJ1-2, with 9 bases lining up with TRBD1. Trimming at V came to 2 bases and at J to 7 bases, leaving 2 bases not matched to a gene. The CDR3 loop spans 13 amino acids. Germline assignment: CDR1 ENHRY and CDR2 SYGVKD. CDR3 residues: CAISEDRGGGYTF. The CDR3 DNA reads TGTGCCATCAGTGAGGACAGGGGGGGTGGCTACACCTTC.

The chain uses TRBV5-8 and TRBJ1-6, with no clear D. Trimming left V 1 base short and J 6 bases short, with 5 bases between. Germline assignment: CDR1 SGHTS and CDR2 YDEGEE. This CDR3 region has 13 residues. The CDR3 coding sequence is TGTGCCAGCAGCTTGAACTCTAATTCACCCCTCCACTTT. Its translation: CASSLNSNSPLHF.

The chain uses TRBV10-3 and TRBJ2-3, with TRBD2 matching over 7 bases. The germline gives CDR1 ENHRY, CDR2 SYGVKD. This CDR3 is built from 19 residues. With 5 bases clipped from V and 0 bases from J, the junction kept 17 bases outside the gene matches. The CDR3 sequence is CAISRQLGGSPDSTDTQYF. As DNA, the CDR3 is TGTGCCATCAGTAGACAGCTTGGCGGGAGCCCCGATAGCACAGATACGCAGTATTTT.

The chain has TRBV9 and TRBJ1-3; 7 nucleotides agree with TRBD1. Germline V lookup: CDR1 SGDLS, CDR2 YYNGEE. The CDR3 is 15 amino acids. V shed 4 bases, J shed 0 bases, and the junction held 4 bases outside the gene matches. For the CDR3, the DNA is TGTGCCAGCAGCCTCCGGGACAGCTCTGGAAACACCATATATTTT. Translating it yields CASSLRDSSGNTIYF.

V gene TRBV10-3 combines with J gene TRBJ2-3, with 7 bases matching TRBD1. V lost 1 base and J lost 2; bases outside the gene matches: 6. Per germline, CDR1 ENHRY and CDR2 SYGVKD. The CDR3 length is 16 residues. As DNA, the CDR3 is TGTGCCATCAGTGAGTTTGGACAGGCAAACACAGATACGCAGTATTTT. Amino acids: CAISEFGQANTDTQYF.

The V call is TRBV6-6, the J call TRBJ2-6; the match to TRBD1 covers 9 bases. The J segment lost 0 bases and the V segment lost 5 bases, leaving 8 bases of the junction unmatched. Per the germline V gene, CDR1 is MNHNY and CDR2 is SVGAGI (reference sequence). The CDR3 totals 18 residues. The CDR3 sequence is CASSHRWGQGSGANVLTF. CDR3 sequence (DNA): TGTGCCAGCAGTCACCGCTGGGGACAGGGCTCTGGGGCCAACGTCCTGACTTTC.

This sequence joins TRBV6-2 or TRBV6-3 and TRBJ1-1, with 8 nucleotides matching TRBD1. The CDR3 loop spans 17 amino acids. V trimming: 2 bases; J trimming: 0 bases; junction bases outside the gene matches: 8. Germline values: CDR1 MNHEY, CDR2 SVGEGT. The CDR3 sequence: CASSYPTRGPMNTEAFF. The CDR3 bases are TGTGCCAGCAGTTACCCTACCAGGGGGCCAATGAACACTGAAGCTTTCTTT.

This chain joins TRBV2 and TRBJ1-2; D possibly corresponds to TRBD1 (5 bases). Deletions cut 4 bases from V and 5 bases from J, with 11 bases between. The CDR3 length is 13 residues. CDR1 SNHLY and CDR2 FYNNEI come from the germline V gene. The chain's CDR3 is CASSAQDLYGYTF. The CDR3 bases are TGTGCCAGCAGTGCACAGGACCTTTATGGCTACACCTTC.

This chain uses TRBV6-1 with TRBJ2-3, with a possible D match to TRBD1 (5 bases). Germline lookup yields CDR1 MNHNS and CDR2 SASEGT. Trimming took 1 base from V and 4 from J, leaving 9 bases between them. This CDR3 region has 14 residues. CDR3 bases: TGTGCCAGCAGTGAAGTAGGGGCCTCAGATACGCAGTATTTT. As protein: CASSEVGASDTQYF.

The chain uses TRBV30 and TRBJ1-1; no firm D call. CDR1 is GTSNPN, CDR2 SVGIG, per germline (reference sequence). This CDR3 region has 13 residues. Trimming took off 3 bases at V and 7 bases at J, with 15 bases between the two ends. The DNA for the CDR3 is TGTGCCTGGAGCCCAATCCAGGTGGTTGAAGCTTTCTTT. Its translation: CAWSPIQVVEAFF.

This clone has just a few counts. The chain is built from TRBV6-2 or TRBV6-3 and TRBJ1-6; 10 positions match TRBD1. CDR3 length: 15 amino acids. Germline V gene data show CDR1 as MNHEY and CDR2 as SVGEGT. V shed 2 bases and J 8 bases; nucleotides not matched to a gene: 3. CDR3 sequence reads: CASSYATGGYSPLHF. The CDR3 DNA reads as TGTGCCAGCAGTTACGCGACAGGGGGCTATTCACCCCTCCACTTT.

The gene calls are TRBV11-2 and TRBJ2-7, with no clear D. V was trimmed by 1 base and J by 3 bases, leaving 16 bases between them. The CDR3 has 16 residues. The germline CDR1 and CDR2 sequences are SGHAT and FQNNGV. The CDR3, as DNA: TGTGCCAGCAGCTTAGGATCGGCTTCGTCAGGCTACGAGCAGTACTTC. This translates into CASSLGSASSGYEQYF.

The chain uses TRBV5-1 and TRBJ2-5, with 7 nucleotides matching TRBD2. CDR1 and CDR2 from the germline V gene are SGHRS and YFSETQ. The CDR3 is 15 amino acids. V shed 0 bases and J 4 bases; nucleotides not matched to a gene: 6. CDR3: CASSLAAGVRETQYF. The CDR3 region has the DNA TGCGCCAGCAGCTTGGCCGCGGGAGTGCGAGAGACCCAGTACTTC.

The gene calls are TRBV11-2 and TRBJ1-2; 7 nucleotides agree with TRBD1. CDR1 SGHAT and CDR2 FQNNGV come from the germline V gene. Losses at the gene ends were 5 bases for V and 4 bases for J; bases not matched to a gene: 7. This CDR3 region has 14 residues. The CDR3 DNA follows: TGTGCCAGCAGCCCGAGGGACAGTTTCTATGGCTACACCTTC. Amino acid sequence: CASSPRDSFYGYTF.